This T cell receptor beta chain was retrieved from a study of CD8 T cells in ankylosing spondylitis. Findings and limits, study-wide: Reports say disease-linked clones showed up significantly more in matched ankylosing spondylitis synovial fluid. Seemingly distinctive of ankylosing spondylitis blood was a TCR beta motif formed by eight highly homologous variants.

The V and J ends lost 6 bases and 3 bases respectively, with 14 bases between them. This CDR3 has 15 amino acids. Germline assignment: CDR1 MNHEY and CDR2 SVGAGI. This clonotype showed up just a few times. The antigen remains undetermined. TCRdb processed the 5' RACE reads anew with MiXCR; each CDR3 protein has one entry. The sample lists 180,000 or so distinct CDR3 sequences, roughly 12% occurring once. J is TRBJ1-4 and V is TRBV6-5; no firm D call. The TCR originated in a male donor with ankylosing spondylitis or in good health (not recorded which). The sequenced sample consisted of blood, either unsorted or a sorted T cell fraction (not recorded which). For the CDR3, the DNA is TGTGCCAGCAGCACTCGAATCGCGGCTAATGAAAAACTGTTTTTT. This encodes CASSTRIAANEKLFF.